One sample yielded the 5 T cell receptor beta chains listed below, sequenced in a study of T cells in Graves' hyperthyroidism and ophthalmopathy. TCR beta CDR3 sequences were amplified from RNA transcripts. A first-round RT-PCR of the TCR CDR3 used the HTBI primer set. TCRdb recomputed calls from the multiplex PCR reads with MiXCR, one row per CDR3 protein. The profile shows about 640,000 distinct CDR3 sequences, roughly 15% of them singletons. Sequencing input: blood. Receptors were obtained from a woman in her forties or fifties with Graves' ophthalmopathy.

Ten or more counts support this clonotype. The chain has TRBV14 and TRBJ2-1; TRBD2 agrees at 9 bases. This CDR3 is built from 14 residues. Germline-derived CDR1 and CDR2 are SGHDN and FVKESK. V gave up 2 bases and J gave up 9 bases; unmatched junction bases: 5. CDR3 residues: CASSQPIAGVEQFF. In DNA form, the CDR3 reads TGTGCCAGCAGCCAACCAATAGCGGGAGTTGAGCAGTTCTTC.

This clonotype was observed many times. This chain links TRBV20-1 with TRBJ2-5, with 8 bases matching TRBD2. The CDR3 is 16 amino acids. Trimming took 0 bases from V and 1 from J; bases not matched to a gene: 7. The germline V gene encodes CDR1 DFQATT and CDR2 SNEGSKA (reference sequence). CDR3: CSARDGAGALQETQYF. The CDR3 DNA reads as TGCAGTGCTAGAGATGGAGCGGGAGCGCTCCAAGAGACCCAGTACTTC.

Many counts were recorded for this clonotype. This chain uses TRBV7-8 with TRBJ2-1; 7 nucleotides line up with TRBD2. The germline V gene encodes CDR1 SGHVS and CDR2 FQNEAQ. The V segment lost 5 bases and the J segment 15 bases; nucleotides outside the gene matches: 13. The CDR3 is 13 residues long. In nucleotides, the CDR3 is TGTGCCAGCAGCCCCCTAGCGAGCGGGAATCGGTTCTTC. Translation: CASSPLASGNRFF.

This clonotype has a handful of counts. The rearrangement joins TRBV19 to TRBJ2-3, with D perhaps matching TRBD1 (5 bases). Germline lookup yields CDR1 LNHDA and CDR2 SQIVND (reference sequence). Trimming removed 6 bases from V and 3 bases from J, with 10 bases in between. The length of the CDR3 is 13 residues. CDR3 sequence reads: CASRTQGTDTQYF. In DNA, the CDR3 is TGTGCCAGTAGGACTCAGGGAACAGATACGCAGTATTTT.

This clonotype has a count of ten or more. V usage is TRBV7-8 and J usage is TRBJ1-3; no clear D. V lost 5 bases to trimming and J lost 1 base, with 9 bases between them. CDR1 and CDR2 (germline): SGHVS, FQNEAQ. The CDR3 has 14 residues. The CDR3 reads CASSLYQSGNTIYF. DNA of the CDR3: TGTGCCAGCAGCCTTTATCAATCTGGAAACACCATATATTTT.